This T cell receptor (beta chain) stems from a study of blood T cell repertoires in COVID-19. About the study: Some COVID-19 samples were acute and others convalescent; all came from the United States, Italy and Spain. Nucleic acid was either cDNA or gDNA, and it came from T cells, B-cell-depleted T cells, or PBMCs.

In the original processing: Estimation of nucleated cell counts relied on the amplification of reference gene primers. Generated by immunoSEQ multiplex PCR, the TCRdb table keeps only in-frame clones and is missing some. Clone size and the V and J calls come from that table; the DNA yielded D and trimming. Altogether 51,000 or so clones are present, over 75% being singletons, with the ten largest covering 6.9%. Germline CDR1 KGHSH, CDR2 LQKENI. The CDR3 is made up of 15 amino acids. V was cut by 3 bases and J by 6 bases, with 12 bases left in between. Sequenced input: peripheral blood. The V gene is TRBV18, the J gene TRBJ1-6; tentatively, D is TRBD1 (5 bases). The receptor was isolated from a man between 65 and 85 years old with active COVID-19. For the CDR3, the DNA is TGTGCCAGCTCACCCGGTCTGCAGGGTAATTCACCCCTCCACTTT. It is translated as CASSPGLQGNSPLHF.